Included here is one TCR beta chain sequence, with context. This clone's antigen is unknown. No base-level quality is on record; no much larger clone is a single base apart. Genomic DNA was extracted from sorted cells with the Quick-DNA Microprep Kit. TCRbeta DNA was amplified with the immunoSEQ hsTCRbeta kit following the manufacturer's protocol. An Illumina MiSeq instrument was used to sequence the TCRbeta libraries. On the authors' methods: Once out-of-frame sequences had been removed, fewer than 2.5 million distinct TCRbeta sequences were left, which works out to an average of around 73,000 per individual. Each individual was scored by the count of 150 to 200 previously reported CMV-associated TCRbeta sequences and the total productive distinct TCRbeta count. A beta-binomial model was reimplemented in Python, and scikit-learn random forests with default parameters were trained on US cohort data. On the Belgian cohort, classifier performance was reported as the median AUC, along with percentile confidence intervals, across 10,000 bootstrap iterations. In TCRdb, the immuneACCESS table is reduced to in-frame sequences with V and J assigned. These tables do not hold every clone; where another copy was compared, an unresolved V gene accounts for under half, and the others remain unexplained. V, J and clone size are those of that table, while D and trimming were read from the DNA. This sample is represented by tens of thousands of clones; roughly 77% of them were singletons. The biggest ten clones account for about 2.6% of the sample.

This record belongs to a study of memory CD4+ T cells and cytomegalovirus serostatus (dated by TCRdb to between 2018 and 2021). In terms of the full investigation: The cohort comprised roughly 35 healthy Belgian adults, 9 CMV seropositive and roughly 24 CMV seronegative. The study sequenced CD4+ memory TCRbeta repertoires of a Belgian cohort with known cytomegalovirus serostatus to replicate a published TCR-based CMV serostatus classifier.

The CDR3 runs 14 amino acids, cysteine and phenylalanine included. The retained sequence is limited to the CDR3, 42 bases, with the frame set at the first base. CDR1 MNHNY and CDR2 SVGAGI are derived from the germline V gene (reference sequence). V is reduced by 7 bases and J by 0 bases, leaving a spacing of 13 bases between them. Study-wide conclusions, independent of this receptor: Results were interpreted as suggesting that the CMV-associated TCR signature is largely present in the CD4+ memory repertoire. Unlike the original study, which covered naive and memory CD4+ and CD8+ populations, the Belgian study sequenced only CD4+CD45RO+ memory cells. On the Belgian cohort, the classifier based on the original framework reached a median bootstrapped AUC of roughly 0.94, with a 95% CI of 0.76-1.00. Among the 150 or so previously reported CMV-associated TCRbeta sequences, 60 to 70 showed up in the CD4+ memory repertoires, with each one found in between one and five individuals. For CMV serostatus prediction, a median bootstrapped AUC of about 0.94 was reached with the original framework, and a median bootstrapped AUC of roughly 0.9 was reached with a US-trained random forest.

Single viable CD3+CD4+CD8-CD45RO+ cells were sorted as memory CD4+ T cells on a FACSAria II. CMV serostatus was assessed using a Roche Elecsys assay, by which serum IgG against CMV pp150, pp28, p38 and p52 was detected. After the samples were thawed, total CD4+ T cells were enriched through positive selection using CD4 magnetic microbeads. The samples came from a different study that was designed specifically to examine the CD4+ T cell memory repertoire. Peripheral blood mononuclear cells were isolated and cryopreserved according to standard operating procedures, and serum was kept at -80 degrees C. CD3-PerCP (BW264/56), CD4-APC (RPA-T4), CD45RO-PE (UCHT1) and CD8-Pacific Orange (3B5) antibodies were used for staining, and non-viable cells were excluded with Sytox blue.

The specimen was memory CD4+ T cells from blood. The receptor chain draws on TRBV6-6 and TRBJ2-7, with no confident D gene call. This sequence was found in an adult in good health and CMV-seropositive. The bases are TGTGCCAGCAAGCCACTCGGTCCCTCCTACGAGCAGTACTTC. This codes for CASKPLGPSYEQYF.